The clone carrying this T cell receptor beta chain has only a few counts. This sample was taken from a study of response to subunit inactivated influenza vaccine. The CDR3 runs to 15 residues. V was cut by 0 bases and J by 5 bases, with 13 bases left in between. The germline V gene has CDR1 SGDLS and CDR2 YYNGEE. Each CDR3 protein gets one entry after TCRdb re-called the RT-PCR reads with MiXCR. Counted here are around 500,000 distinct CDR3 sequences, over 9.5% occurring once; the ten biggest clones make up less than 15%. Material: PBMCs from blood, obtained more than 35 days after vaccination. The source is a middle-aged man who received an inactivated influenza vaccine. The chain is built from TRBV9 and TRBJ2-3; D gene unclear. The CDR3 here is CASSVGAKELDTQYF. The DNA of the CDR3 is TGTGCCAGCAGCGTAGGGGCCAAGGAATTAGATACGCAGTATTTT.